The entry below gives a single T cell receptor (beta chain) sequence along with its context. This entry comes from a study of metastatic and nonmetastatic thyroid tumors. This CDR3 comprises 17 residues. Germline CDR1 and CDR2: SGHDT and YYEEEE. V was clipped by 0 bases and J by 4 bases; unmatched bases: 13. Patients underwent thyroid surgery, and none had received any treatment before it. TCRdb re-clonotyped the PCR reads via MiXCR. Of roughly 12,000 clones detected, 25% to 40% appear once; the ten largest clones hold around 10%. The sequence was obtained from a female donor with papillary thyroid cancer or a benign thyroid nodule (not recorded which). Some clones in this sample may be carry-over from other donors' samples. This chain links TRBV5-6 with TRBJ2-7; 7 bases are shared with TRBD1. Sequenced input: tumor tissue. The CDR3 DNA sequence: TGTGCCAGCAGCTTGGCCCCGACCTCCTACAGGGGTTACGAGCAGTACTTC. Its protein product is CASSLAPTSYRGYEQYF.